Listed here is a single T cell receptor beta chain. Its binding antigen is unknown. The sample holds no much larger clone one base away, and base qualities are not on file. The data were taken from a study of OX40 agonist ivuxolimab in advanced cancers. Notes on the research overall: Ivuxolimab was a fully human IgG2 agonistic monoclonal antibody targeting the costimulatory receptor OX40 (CD134). Intravenous ivuxolimab was administered to patients every 2 weeks at six dose levels: 0.01, 0.1, 0.3, 1.5, 3 and 10 mg/kg. Among the approximately 50 dose-escalation patients, some 19 had hepatocellular carcinoma, approximately 15 melanoma, 9 renal cell carcinoma and 9 head and neck cancer. A male proportion of 82.7% and a mean age of 60 years, ranging from 23 to 79, were recorded for the dose-escalation cohort. Prior anti-PD-1, anti-PD-L1 or anti-CTLA-4 therapy was permitted, and roughly two fifths of dose-escalation patients had received checkpoint inhibitors. Three dose-escalation patients achieved partial responses, one with hepatocellular carcinoma and two with cutaneous melanoma. Peripheral TCRbeta sequencing was intended to test whether TCR sequence diversity was altered and clonal T-cell expansion was caused by ivuxolimab. The monotherapy dose-escalation portion (N ≈ 50 patients) of the phase I ivuxolimab trial is reported in the paper.

The paper as a whole reports these results and caveats: The antigen specificity of the clonally expanded peripheral T cells was not determined. Low levels of normalized T-cell clonal expansion were also seen in some patients who did not respond. In the 0.1-3.0 mg/kg groups, partial responders were among the patients with the lowest normalized peripheral clonal expansion, particularly in CD8+ T cells. After ivuxolimab, more expanded clones were found on average in CD8+ T cells than in CD4+ T cells. Clonal expansion of both CD4+ and CD8+ blood T cells was observed from baseline to week 6 at doses 0.1 to 3.0 mg/kg.

The trial excluded patients who had a history of autoimmune disease or who were on systemic immunosuppression. In every dose cohort, peripheral blood was drawn for TCR sequencing at baseline, cycle 4 day 1, and cycle 7 day 1. Samples were obtained from an open-label, multicenter, first-in-human phase I dose-escalation trial of ivuxolimab. Adults with locally advanced or metastatic melanoma, renal cell carcinoma, hepatocellular carcinoma or head and neck squamous cell carcinoma were enrolled in the trial. Before TCR sequencing, CD4+ and CD8+ T cells were separately sorted from peripheral blood. To sequence the TCRbeta CDR3 region, genomic DNA was isolated from the sorted cells. The immunoSEQ Assay was used for sequencing of TCRbeta CDR3 regions. Here the immuneACCESS table is served through TCRdb, limited to in-frame sequences with V and J called. Missing clones are a known gap in these copies; in checked studies unresolved V genes cover under half, and the rest lacks a known reason. The sample table records tens of thousands of clones; 85% to 90% of these occur just once. The ten largest clones capture 9.5% to 13% of the sample.

The germline V gene (reference sequence) supplies CDR1 SGHNT and CDR2 YYREEE. V is cut back by 3 bases and J by 6 bases, with 4 bases in the junction unmatched. CDR3 length: 15 amino acids, cysteine to phenylalanine. The read is trimmed to its CDR3 DNA, 45 bases read in frame from base 1. The chain links TRBV5-4 with TRBJ2-2; TRBD2 lines up with 11 middle nucleotides. The TCR sequence derives from an adult with an advanced solid tumor such as melanoma, head and neck, liver or kidney cancer. The sample was CD4+ or CD8+ T cells sorted from blood, taken in a trial of the OX40 agonist ivuxolimab. The bases are TGTGCCAGCAGCTGGGGGACTAGCGGACCCGGGGAGCTGTTTTTT. This codes for CASSWGTSGPGELFF. Reference TRBV5-4 and TRBJ2-2 proteins supply the regions before and after the CDR3; the full variable domain is: ETGVTQSPTHLIKTRGQQVTLRCSSQSGHNTVSWYQQALGQGPQFIFQYYREEENGRGNFPPRFSGLQFPNYSSELNVNALELDDSALYLCASSWGTSGPGELFFGEGSRLTVL.